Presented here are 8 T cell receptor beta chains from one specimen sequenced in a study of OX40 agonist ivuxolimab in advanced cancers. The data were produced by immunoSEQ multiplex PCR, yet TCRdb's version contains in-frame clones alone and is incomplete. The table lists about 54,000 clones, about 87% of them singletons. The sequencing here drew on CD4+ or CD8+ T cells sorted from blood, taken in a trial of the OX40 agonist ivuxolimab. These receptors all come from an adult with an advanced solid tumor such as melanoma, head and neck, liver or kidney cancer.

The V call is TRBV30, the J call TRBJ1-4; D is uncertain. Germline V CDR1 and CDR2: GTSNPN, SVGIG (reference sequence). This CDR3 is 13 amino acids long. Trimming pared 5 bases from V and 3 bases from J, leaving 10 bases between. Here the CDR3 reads CAWGNSANEKLFF. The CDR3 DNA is TGTGCCTGGGGGAATTCAGCTAATGAAAAACTGTTTTTT.

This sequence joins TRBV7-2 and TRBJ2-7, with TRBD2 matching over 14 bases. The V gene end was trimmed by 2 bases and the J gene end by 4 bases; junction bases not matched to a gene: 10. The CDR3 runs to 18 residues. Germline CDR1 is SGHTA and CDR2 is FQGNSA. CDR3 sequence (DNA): TGTGCCAGCAGCTTATCTACGGGGACTAGCGGGAGTCTGTACGAGCAGTACTTC. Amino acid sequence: CASSLSTGTSGSLYEQYF.

This CDR3 reads CASIRDSPTNYGYTF. The DNA for the CDR3 is TGTGCCAGCATCCGGGACAGCCCAACTAACTATGGCTACACCTTC. The chain recombines TRBV27 with TRBJ1-2, with 7 bases that match TRBD1. The V and J ends lost 7 bases and 0 bases, in that order; junction bases with no gene match: 8. Germline V gives CDR1 MNHEY, CDR2 SMNVEV (reference sequence). The CDR3 covers 15 residues.

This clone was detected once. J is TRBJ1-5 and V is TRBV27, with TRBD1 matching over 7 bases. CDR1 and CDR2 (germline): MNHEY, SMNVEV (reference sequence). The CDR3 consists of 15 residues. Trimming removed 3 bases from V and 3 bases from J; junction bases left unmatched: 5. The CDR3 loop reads CASSFSGTVNQPQHF. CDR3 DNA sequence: TGTGCCAGCAGTTTTTCCGGGACAGTCAATCAGCCCCAGCATTTT.

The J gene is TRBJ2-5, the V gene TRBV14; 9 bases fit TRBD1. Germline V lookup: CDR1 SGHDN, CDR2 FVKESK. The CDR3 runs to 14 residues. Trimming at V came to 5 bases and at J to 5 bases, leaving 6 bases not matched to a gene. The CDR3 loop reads CASSKTGGVETQYF. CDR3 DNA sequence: TGTGCCAGCAGCAAAACAGGGGGCGTCGAGACCCAGTACTTC. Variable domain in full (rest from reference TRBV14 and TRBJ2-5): EAGVTQFPSHSVIEKGQTVTLRCDPISGHDNLYWYRRVMGKEIKFLLHFVKESKQDESGMPNNRFLAERTGGTYSTLKVQPAELEDSGVYFCASSKTGGVETQYFGPGTRLLVL.

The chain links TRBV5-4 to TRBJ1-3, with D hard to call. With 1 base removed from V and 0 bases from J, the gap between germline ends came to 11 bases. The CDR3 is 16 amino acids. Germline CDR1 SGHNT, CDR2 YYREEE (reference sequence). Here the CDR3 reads CASSLRSAASGNTIYF. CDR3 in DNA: TGTGCCAGCAGCTTGAGGTCTGCAGCCTCTGGAAACACCATATATTTT.

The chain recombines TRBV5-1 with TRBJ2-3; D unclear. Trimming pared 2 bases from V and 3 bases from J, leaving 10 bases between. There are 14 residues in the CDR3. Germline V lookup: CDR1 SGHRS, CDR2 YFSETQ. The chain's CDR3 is CASSFGGGTDTQYF. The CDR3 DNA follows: TGCGCCAGCAGCTTCGGCGGCGGTACAGATACGCAGTATTTT. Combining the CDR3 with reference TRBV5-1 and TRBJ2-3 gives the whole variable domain KAGVTQTPRYLIKTRGQQVTLSCSPISGHRSVSWYQQTPGQGLQFLFEYFSETQRNKGNFPGRFSGRQFSNSRSEMNVSTLELGDSALYLCASSFGGGTDTQYFGPGTRLTVL.

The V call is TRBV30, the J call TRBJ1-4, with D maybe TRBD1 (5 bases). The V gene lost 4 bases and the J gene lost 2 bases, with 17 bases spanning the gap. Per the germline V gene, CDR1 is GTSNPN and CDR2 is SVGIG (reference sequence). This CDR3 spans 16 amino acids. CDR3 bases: TGTGCCTGGACGGGACGGGGGGTCATGACTAATGAAAAACTGTTTTTT. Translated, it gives CAWTGRGVMTNEKLFF.